This T cell receptor (beta chain) was obtained from a study of beta chain features in type 1 diabetes. Across the study: The examined sorted cells totaled some 99 million across samples. Study observations and caveats: The question of HLA type influencing TCRB rearrangement was one that remained unresolved here. A pattern of fewer insertions and more deletions at VDJ junctions was seen in type 1 diabetes patients.

Using CD45RO/CCR7/CD25/CD127/CD95/CD27, CD4+ naive, central memory, regulatory and stem cell-like memory cells were sorted. The sequenced template was cDNA made from the entire isolated RNA. The method was immunoSEQ multiplex PCR; TCRdb's version includes in-frame clones alone and lacks a portion of them. Among fewer than 650,000 clones, about 14% were seen once, and the ten largest hold around 0.095%. There are a few counts of this clone. The antigen remains unidentified. The CDR3 covers 14 residues. V lost 6 bases and J 3 bases, leaving 11 bases between the germline ends. The germline V gene encodes CDR1 ENHRY and CDR2 SYGVKD.

The sequenced sample was naive CD4+ T cells from blood. The clonotype comes from a man between 18 and 35 years old in good health. V is TRBV10-3 and J is TRBJ2-2; D tentatively reads TRBD1 or TRBD2 (5 bases each). The CDR3 protein is CAIRQLGDTGELFF. CDR3 DNA: TGTGCCATCAGACAGCTGGGGGACACCGGGGAGCTGTTTTTT.